The T cell receptor beta chain under discussion was sequenced for a study of beta chain features in type 1 diabetes. Whole-study findings and limits: In every one of the four CD4+ subsets, TCRB CDR3s were moderately but significantly shorter in Type 1 diabetes patients. Naive, central memory and Treg TCRB repertoires appeared more alike in patients than in healthy donors. VDJ junctions from patients with type 1 diabetes contained fewer insertions and more deletions. High-TCR-expressing cells could be over-represented by cDNA sequencing. A definitive answer on HLA type influencing TCRB rearrangement was not reached here.

Every isolated RNA sample was fully reverse transcribed, so sequencing captured expressed TCRB transcripts. This table comes from immunoSEQ multiplex PCR, and its TCRdb copy is limited to in-frame clones, with some not included. Here the sample spans roughly 150,000 clones, approximately 8.4% being singletons. This clone was counted a few times. The antigen remains undetermined. Germline V gene lookup returns CDR1 SGHKS and CDR2 YYEKEE (reference sequence). The CDR3 extends over 15 amino acids. V shed 1 base and J shed 1 base, with 11 bases lying between them. The rearrangement joins TRBV5-5 to TRBJ2-5; the D gene is possibly TRBD1 (5 bases). The sequence was collected from a man aged 18 to 30 with type 1 diabetes. Sequencing was performed on central memory CD4+ T cells from blood. The CDR3 reads CASSLQGYPQETQYF. DNA for the CDR3: TGTGCCAGCAGCTTGCAGGGATATCCCCAAGAGACCCAGTACTTC.